The 18 T cell receptor beta chains below all came from one sample that was sequenced in a study of T cell repertoires in cytomegalovirus infection. For these TCRs, the target antigens are not known. TCRdb passed the reads through MiXCR, listing each CDR3 protein once. The table includes fewer than 900,000 distinct CDR3 sequences, approximately 32% detected once. Sequencing was performed on cultured CD8+ T cells from PBMCs, taken from culture after CMV antigen stimulation. These receptors were taken from a human donor in good health (CMV status not recorded). Some clones in this sample may be carry-over from other donors' samples.

The V gene is TRBV7-4, the J gene TRBJ1-2, with 8 bases aligning to TRBD1. Germline-derived CDR1 and CDR2 are SGHVT and SQSDAQ. CDR3 length: 14 amino acids. Germline trimming cut 3 bases from V and 4 bases from J; bases unmatched to any gene: 4. CDR3 nucleotides: TGTGCCAGCAGCTTCGCGGACAGGGCCTATGGCTACACCTTC. Translating it yields CASSFADRAYGYTF.

This clonotype was recorded at least ten times. The gene calls are TRBV6-1 and TRBJ1-6; D not resolved. This CDR3 is built from 18 residues. Trimming took off 1 base at V and 0 bases at J, with 13 bases between the two ends. The germline CDR1 and CDR2 sequences are MNHNS and SASEGT. Written as DNA, the CDR3 is TGTGCCAGCAGTGAAGTATGGATCTTGAGCTCCTATAATTCACCCCTCCACTTT. This codes for CASSEVWILSSYNSPLHF.

This clonotype showed up just a few times. The chain has TRBV6-1 and TRBJ2-3, with no clear D. This CDR3 contains 14 residues. Trimming stripped 5 bases from V and 6 bases from J, with 15 bases between. CDR1 MNHNS and CDR2 SASEGT come from the germline V gene. This CDR3 reads CASSPPMHLDTQYF. The CDR3 DNA sequence: TGTGCCAGCAGTCCCCCTATGCATCTTGATACGCAGTATTTT.

Regarding this clonotype: A clone one base away is much larger, so this may be a read error. The genes are TRBV7-8 and TRBJ1-2; tentatively, D is TRBD1 (5 bases). CDR3 length: 13 amino acids. Germline V gives CDR1 SGHVS, CDR2 FQNEAQ. This CDR3 is CTSSRPGGDGYTF. The CDR3 bases are TGTACCAGCAGCCGTCCGGGAGGGGACGGCTACACCTTC.

This clonotype was counted between two and nine times. The chain recombines TRBV28 with TRBJ1-1; TRBD1 aligns across 10 bases. The CDR3 covers 17 residues. The J segment lost 0 bases and the V segment lost 4 bases, leaving 8 bases of the junction unmatched. Germline CDR1 MDHEN, CDR2 SYDVKM. The CDR3 sequence: CASSWRGQGLVNTEAFF. In DNA, the CDR3 is TGTGCCAGCAGTTGGAGGGGACAGGGGTTAGTGAACACTGAAGCTTTCTTT.

There are a few counts of this clonotype. The gene calls are TRBV25-1 and TRBJ2-3; perhaps D is TRBD1 or TRBD2 (6 bases each). The CDR3 is 16 residues long. Germline V gene lookup returns CDR1 MGHDK and CDR2 SYGVNS. Trimming stripped 2 bases from V and 5 bases from J, with 17 bases between. CDR3 nucleotide sequence: TGTGCCAGCAGTGAACAAGGGGGGCTACCCCAAGATACGCAGTATTTT. This codes for CASSEQGGLPQDTQYF.

This rearrangement joins TRBV7-6 to TRBJ2-7, with D hard to call. V shed 0 bases and J shed 1 base, with 13 bases lying between them. The CDR3 loop spans 16 amino acids. The germline V gene has CDR1 SGHVS and CDR2 FNYEAQ. CDR3 region: CASSLAGLGGSYEQYF. For the CDR3, the DNA is TGTGCCAGCAGCTTAGCAGGTCTGGGCGGATCCTACGAGCAGTACTTC.

This sequence joins TRBV4-1 and TRBJ1-4; TRBD1 might be the D (5 bases). Germline CDR1 is MGHRA and CDR2 is YSYEKL. The CDR3 runs 14 residues. Trimming shortened V by 4 bases and J by 10 bases, and 16 bases separated the two germline ends. The CDR3 sequence: CASSPAGGLAKLFF. CDR3 bases: TGCGCCAGCAGCCCAGCGGGGGGGTTGGCAAAACTGTTTTTT.

This clonotype appeared a few times. This chain links TRBV4-3 with TRBJ2-1, with TRBD2 identical over 11 bases. In germline, CDR1 is LGHNA, CDR2 YSLEER. The CDR3 runs 15 residues. J was trimmed by 9 bases and V by 4 bases; bases with no gene match: 8. The chain's CDR3 is CASSRNPSGGPEQFF. As DNA, the CDR3 is TGCGCCAGCAGCCGAAACCCTAGCGGGGGGCCTGAGCAGTTCTTC.

The table lists this clonotype with a few counts. This sequence joins TRBV2 and TRBJ2-1; D may be TRBD2 (6 bases). Germline CDR1 reads SNHLY; CDR2 reads FYNNEI. Trimming removed 6 bases at V and 10 bases at J, with 10 bases between. The CDR3 length is 11 residues. The CDR3 is CASRRDSEQFF. In DNA, the CDR3 is TGTGCCAGCAGGCGGGACTCAGAGCAGTTCTTC.

In its sample, this clonotype was seen a few times. This rearrangement joins TRBV4-2 to TRBJ2-5; 10 bases agree with TRBD2. Germline CDR1 reads LGHNA; CDR2 reads YNFKEQ. This CDR3 contains 14 residues. With V trimmed by 1 base and J by 4 bases, 0 bases remained unmatched. The CDR3 sequence is CASSQGTSGETQYF. The CDR3 nucleotides are TGTGCCAGCAGCCAAGGGACTAGCGGAGAGACCCAGTACTTC.

The rearrangement links TRBV27 to TRBJ1-1; D is undetermined. This CDR3 spans 13 amino acids. CDR1 is MNHEY and CDR2 is SMNVEV in the germline V gene (reference sequence). Trimming stripped 6 bases from V and 1 base from J, with 9 bases between. CDR3 coding DNA: TGTGCCAGCAGAGAAGGAACGAACACTGAAGCTTTCTTT. Residues: CASREGTNTEAFF.

The chain links TRBV28 to TRBJ2-1; D might be TRBD2 (5 bases). The CDR3 sequence is 15 residues long. The V gene lost 5 bases and the J gene lost 3 bases, with 14 bases spanning the gap. Germline CDR1 reads MDHEN; CDR2 reads SYDVKM. As DNA, the CDR3 is TGTGCCAGCAGTCCCGGGATCGGAGGCTACAATGAGCAGTTCTTC. Amino acids: CASSPGIGGYNEQFF.

The rearrangement joins TRBV27 to TRBJ1-6; the D is unclear. In germline, CDR1 is MNHEY, CDR2 SMNVEV (reference sequence). V was cut by 8 bases and J by 6 bases, with 8 bases left in between. The CDR3 loop spans 12 amino acids. The CDR3: CASCAFNSPLHF. In DNA form, the CDR3 reads TGTGCCAGCTGTGCTTTTAATTCACCCCTCCACTTT.

The rearrangement uses TRBV4-1 and TRBJ1-6; possibly TRBD1 for D (6 bases). The CDR3 sequence is 18 residues long. Deletions cut 3 bases from V and 9 bases from J, with 24 bases between. Germline CDR1 MGHRA, CDR2 YSYEKL. CDR3 in DNA: TGCGCCAGCAGCCATTCCTGGCACAGGGAGGAATATGGTTCACCCCTCCACTTT. This encodes CASSHSWHREEYGSPLHF.

This clonotype was counted between two and nine times. The gene calls are TRBV4-1 and TRBJ2-1; TRBD2 aligns across 16 bases. CDR1 is MGHRA, CDR2 YSYEKL, per germline. The J segment lost 3 bases and the V segment lost 3 bases, leaving 5 bases of the junction unmatched. The CDR3 spans 18 residues. CDR3 in amino acids: CASSQVGLAGGHYNEQFF. In DNA form, the CDR3 reads TGCGCCAGCAGCCAGGTGGGACTAGCGGGGGGGCACTACAATGAGCAGTTCTTC.

The chain links TRBV19 to TRBJ1-1; perhaps TRBD1 as D (5 bases). The CDR3 contains 15 residues. V gave up 5 bases and J gave up 4 bases, with 17 bases separating them. Germline CDR1 is LNHDA and CDR2 is SQIVND (reference sequence). In nucleotides, the CDR3 is TGTGCCAGTAGTCCCCGATCCGGGGCCAGCACTGAAGCTTTCTTT. Its protein is CASSPRSGASTEAFF.

This clonotype has more than one count but fewer than ten. The chain uses TRBV7-6 and TRBJ2-3; TRBD2 matches 9 bases. The ends lost 5 bases at V and 6 bases at J; junction bases unmatched: 12. Germline CDR1 and CDR2: SGHVS and FNYEAQ. The CDR3 has 16 amino acids. The CDR3 DNA sequence: TGTGCCAGCAGCCCTGAATGGACTAGCGCCTTGGATACGCAGTATTTT. Translating it yields CASSPEWTSALDTQYF.